This T cell receptor beta chain was profiled in a study of blood T cell repertoires in COVID-19. About the research overall: PBMCs, B-cell-depleted T cells, or T cells provided the cDNA or gDNA that made up the material.

Method: immunoSEQ multiplex PCR; TCRdb's copy keeps in-frame clones and lacks some. Of 150,000 to 200,000 clones listed, approximately 83% were seen once; the top ten hold roughly 5.6%. Trimming took off 0 bases at V and 5 bases at J, with 15 bases between the two ends. Looked up from germline, CDR1 is SGHNT and CDR2 is YENEEA. The CDR3 extends over 16 amino acids. Sample: PBMCs or T cells enriched from blood (not recorded which). The chain has TRBV11-3 and TRBJ2-3; D unclear. This clonotype was sampled from a man aged 65 to 79 who had been exposed to COVID-19. The CDR3 region is CASSLEGSSSRDTQYF. In nucleotides, the CDR3 is TGTGCCAGCAGCTTAGAAGGTAGCTCGAGCCGAGATACGCAGTATTTT.